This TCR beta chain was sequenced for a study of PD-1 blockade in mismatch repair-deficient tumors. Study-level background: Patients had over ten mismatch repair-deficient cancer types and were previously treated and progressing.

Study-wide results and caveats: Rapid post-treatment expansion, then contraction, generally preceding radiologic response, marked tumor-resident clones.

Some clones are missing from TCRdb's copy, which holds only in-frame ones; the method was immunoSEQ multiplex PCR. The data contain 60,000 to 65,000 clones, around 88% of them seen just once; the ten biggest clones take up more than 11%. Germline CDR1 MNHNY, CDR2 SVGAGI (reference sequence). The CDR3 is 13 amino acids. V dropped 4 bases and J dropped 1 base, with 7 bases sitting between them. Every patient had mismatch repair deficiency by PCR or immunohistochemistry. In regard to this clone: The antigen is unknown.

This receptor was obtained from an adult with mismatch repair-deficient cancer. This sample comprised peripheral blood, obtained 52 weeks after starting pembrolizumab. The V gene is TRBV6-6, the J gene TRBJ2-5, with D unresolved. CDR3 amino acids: CASSWNLQETQYF. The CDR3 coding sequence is TGTGCCAGCAGTTGGAACCTCCAAGAGACCCAGTACTTC.